Presented here are 29 T cell receptor beta chains from one specimen sequenced in a study of T cell repertoires in cytomegalovirus infection. TCRdb re-called the reads through MiXCR, storing one row per CDR3 protein. The data contain 300,000 to 400,000 distinct CDR3 sequences, 18% of them singletons. Source material: PBMCs. The receptor set was obtained from a human donor in good health (CMV status not recorded). Some clones in this sample may be carry-over from other donors' samples.

This clonotype was seen at least ten times. The chain is built from TRBV12-3 or TRBV12-4 and TRBJ1-5, with 8 positions matching TRBD1. The CDR3 spans 14 residues. The trim removed 3 bases at V and 6 bases at J, leaving 4 bases unmatched. CDR3 residues: CASSFGQGAQPQHF. CDR3 sequence (DNA): TGTGCCAGCAGTTTCGGACAGGGTGCTCAGCCCCAGCATTTT.

Regarding this clonotype: A read error may explain this, as a much larger clone is one base away. This sequence joins TRBV7-2 and TRBJ2-7; 13 bases map to TRBD2. The CDR3 length is 15 residues. V was clipped by 4 bases and J by 6 bases; unmatched bases: 6. Germline CDR1 and CDR2: SGHTA and FQGNSA. The CDR3 coding sequence is TGTGCCAGCAGCTCATCACTAGCGGGAGGGAGCGAGCAGTACTTC. This translates into CASSSSLAGGSEQYF.

V usage is TRBV7-9 and J usage is TRBJ2-5; D is unclear. Germline V gene sequence: CDR1 SEHNR, CDR2 FQNEAQ (reference sequence). The CDR3 spans 13 residues. The V end was cut by 5 bases, the J end by 5 bases, with 12 bases between. The CDR3 sequence: CASSRARWETQYF. Here the CDR3 DNA reads TGTGCCAGCAGCCGAGCGCGGTGGGAGACCCAGTACTTC.

This clonotype came up many times. The chain couples TRBV6-4 to TRBJ2-1; no definite D call. The V end was cut by 0 bases, the J end by 9 bases, with 9 bases between. This CDR3 is built from 13 residues. Germline values: CDR1 MRHNA, CDR2 SNTAGT. CDR3 bases: TGTGCCAGCAGTGACTCAAGTTGGCGTGAGCAGTTCTTC. Protein sequence: CASSDSSWREQFF.

This chain links TRBV28 with TRBJ1-2; 8 bases agree with TRBD1. J was trimmed by 5 bases and V by 1 base; bases with no gene match: 12. Germline loops: CDR1 MDHEN, CDR2 SYDVKM. CDR3 length: 17 residues. As DNA, the CDR3 is TGTGCCAGCAGTTTATCAACCGGACAGGGATTGTTATATGGCTACACCTTC. It encodes CASSLSTGQGLLYGYTF.

The genes are TRBV24-1 and TRBJ2-3; the match to TRBD2 covers 10 bases. Per the germline V gene, CDR1 is KGHDR and CDR2 is SFDVKD. This CDR3 comprises 15 residues. With 9 bases clipped from V and 4 bases from J, the junction kept 9 bases outside the gene matches. CDR3 DNA sequence: TGTGCCACCGGGGGGCCGAGCGGGGGGGCAGATACGCAGTATTTT. This sequence encodes CATGGPSGGADTQYF.

CDR3: CAWTRQSGGLTEAFF. In DNA, the CDR3 is TGTGCCTGGACGAGACAGTCGGGGGGGCTCACTGAAGCTTTCTTT. The V call is TRBV30, the J call TRBJ1-1; D possibly corresponds to TRBD1 (6 bases). This CDR3 has 15 amino acids. V lost 4 bases and J lost 4, with 19 bases in between. Germline lookup yields CDR1 GTSNPN and CDR2 SVGIG (reference sequence).

V gene TRBV14 combines with J gene TRBJ2-7; D is ambiguous. V was trimmed by 3 bases and J by 2 bases, leaving 11 bases between them. Germline-derived CDR1 and CDR2 are SGHDN and FVKESK. The CDR3 length is 14 residues. CDR3 nucleotides: TGTGCCAGCAGCCAGACGGTTAGTACCTACGAGCAGTACTTC. Residues: CASSQTVSTYEQYF.

This clonotype was picked up many times. CDR3 nucleotide sequence: TGTGCCAGCAGCGCAGGACAGGTCGACACTGAAGCTTTCTTT. Amino acids: CASSAGQVDTEAFF. The genes are TRBV7-8 and TRBJ1-1; 7 nucleotides line up with TRBD1. The J segment lost 3 bases and the V segment lost 5 bases, leaving 6 bases of the junction unmatched. The CDR3 spans 14 residues. Germline V CDR1 and CDR2: SGHVS, FQNEAQ.

J is TRBJ2-3 and V is TRBV20-1; 8 nucleotides align to TRBD1. Germline CDR1 DFQATT, CDR2 SNEGSKA (reference sequence). V trimming: 5 bases; J trimming: 4 bases; junction bases outside the gene matches: 5. This CDR3 is 13 amino acids long. The CDR3 loop is CSAGSGGADTQYF. Written as DNA, the CDR3 is TGCAGTGCTGGTTCAGGGGGCGCAGATACGCAGTATTTT.

The chain joins TRBV7-9 to TRBJ2-5, with a weak D call TRBD2 (5 bases). Germline-derived CDR1 and CDR2 are SEHNR and FQNEAQ (reference sequence). V dropped 5 bases and J dropped 5 bases, with 15 bases sitting between them. This CDR3 contains 14 residues. The CDR3 loop is CASSQPEARETQYF. In nucleotides, the CDR3 is TGTGCCAGCAGCCAGCCGGAGGCTCGCGAGACCCAGTACTTC. Drawing the rest from reference TRBV7-9 and TRBJ2-5, the complete variable domain is DTGVSQNPRHKITKRGQNVTFRCDPISEHNRLYWYRQTLGQGPEFLTYFQNEAQLEKSRLLSDRFSAERPKGSFSTLEIQRTEQGDSAMYLCASSQPEARETQYFGPGTRLLVL.

The J gene is TRBJ2-2, the V gene TRBV7-9, with TRBD1 matching over 10 bases. CDR1 SEHNR and CDR2 FQNEAQ come from the germline V gene (reference sequence). Trimming cost V 5 bases and J 6 bases; bases outside gene matches: 6. The CDR3 runs to 15 residues. In DNA, the CDR3 is TGTGCCAGCAGCCGCCGGGACAGGGGACCCGGGGAGCTGTTTTTT. Translated, it gives CASSRRDRGPGELFF.

This clonotype was counted at least ten times. The V and J genes are TRBV7-2 and TRBJ1-3; perhaps TRBD1 as D (5 bases). Germline CDR1 and CDR2: SGHTA and FQGNSA. V dropped 2 bases and J dropped 0 bases, with 11 bases sitting between them. The CDR3 contains 16 residues. The CDR3 is CASSLQGGISGNTIYF. The CDR3 coding sequence is TGTGCCAGCAGCTTACAGGGTGGGATCTCTGGAAACACCATATATTTT. The whole variable domain, remainder taken from reference TRBV7-2 and TRBJ1-3, is GAGVSQSPSNKVTEKGKDVELRCDPISGHTALYWYRQSLGQGLEFLIYFQGNSAPDKSGLPSDRFSAERTGGSVSTLTIQRTQQEDSAVYLCASSLQGGISGNTIYFGEGSWLTVV.

This clonotype was detected ten times or more. The chain uses TRBV6-1 and TRBJ2-5; 7 positions agree with TRBD1. The CDR3 extends over 13 amino acids. Trimming at V came to 8 bases and at J to 5 bases, leaving 8 bases not matched to a gene. CDR1 is MNHNS and CDR2 is SASEGT in the germline V gene. The CDR3 bases are TGTGCCAGCCAAGGGGGCGCGGAGGAGACCCAGTACTTC. This sequence encodes CASQGGAEETQYF.

The rearrangement uses TRBV7-9 and TRBJ2-1; 8 bases line up with TRBD2. V was clipped by 4 bases and J by 8 bases; unmatched bases: 7. The CDR3 is 14 residues long. CDR1 and CDR2 from the germline V gene are SEHNR and FQNEAQ (reference sequence). The chain's CDR3 is CASSWHGGADEQFF. DNA of the CDR3: TGTGCCAGCAGCTGGCACGGGGGGGCTGATGAGCAGTTCTTC. Drawing the rest from reference TRBV7-9 and TRBJ2-1, the complete variable domain is DTGVSQNPRHKITKRGQNVTFRCDPISEHNRLYWYRQTLGQGPEFLTYFQNEAQLEKSRLLSDRFSAERPKGSFSTLEIQRTEQGDSAMYLCASSWHGGADEQFFGPGTRLTVL.

This chain uses TRBV20-1 with TRBJ1-5; tentative D call: TRBD1 (5 bases). V was pared by 2 bases and J by 6 bases, with 11 bases between. From germline, CDR1 is DFQATT and CDR2 SNEGSKA (reference sequence). The CDR3 is 13 amino acids. The CDR3 coding sequence is TGCAGTGCTAGACAGGGAACGGTTCAGCCCCAGCATTTT. It specifies CSARQGTVQPQHF.

The chain combines TRBV20-1 with TRBJ1-2; perhaps TRBD1 as D (6 bases). V lost 5 bases and J lost 7, with 17 bases in between. The CDR3 spans 13 residues. CDR1 and CDR2 from the germline V gene are DFQATT and SNEGSKA (reference sequence). The CDR3 here is CSALLRGEIGYTF. CDR3 bases: TGCAGTGCTCTCCTCAGGGGAGAGATTGGCTACACCTTC.

This clonotype was seen at least ten times. V and J are TRBV7-8 and TRBJ2-2; D is uncertain. Germline values: CDR1 SGHVS, CDR2 FQNEAQ. The CDR3 runs 15 residues. With 7 bases removed from V and 0 bases from J, the gap between germline ends came to 12 bases. CDR3 protein: CASNARRTNTGELFF. CDR3 nucleotide sequence: TGTGCCAGCAATGCCCGACGGACGAACACCGGGGAGCTGTTTTTT.

The J gene is TRBJ1-1, the V gene TRBV14, with 9 bases fitting TRBD1. V shed 5 bases and J 5 bases; nucleotides not matched to a gene: 6. The CDR3 is made up of 14 amino acids. Germline-derived CDR1 and CDR2 are SGHDN and FVKESK. CDR3 sequence reads: CASSTGTGRTEAFF. The CDR3 DNA reads TGTGCCAGCAGCACCGGGACAGGGCGTACTGAAGCTTTCTTT. The full variable domain, its missing parts supplied by reference TRBV14 and TRBJ1-1, is EAGVTQFPSHSVIEKGQTVTLRCDPISGHDNLYWYRRVMGKEIKFLLHFVKESKQDESGMPNNRFLAERTGGTYSTLKVQPAELEDSGVYFCASSTGTGRTEAFFGQGTRLTVV.

This clonotype has at least ten counts. The V call is TRBV7-2, the J call TRBJ1-5, with a weak D call TRBD1 (6 bases). Trimming took 5 bases from V and 5 from J, leaving 10 bases between them. The CDR3 has 13 residues. The germline CDR1 and CDR2 sequences are SGHTA and FQGNSA. The chain's CDR3 is CASSRDTYQPQHF. DNA for the CDR3: TGTGCCAGCAGCCGGGACACGTATCAGCCCCAGCATTTT.

This clonotype has at least ten counts. The CDR3 spells CASSRQGWSYNEQFF. CDR3 nucleotides: TGTGCCAGCAGTAGACAGGGATGGAGCTACAATGAGCAGTTCTTC. V usage is TRBV6-2 or TRBV6-3 and J usage is TRBJ2-1, with 7 positions matching TRBD1. Germline V gene sequence: CDR1 MNHEY, CDR2 SVGEGT. This CDR3 has 15 amino acids. The junction had 7 bases not matched to a gene; V was cut back by 5 bases and J by 3 bases.

The rearrangement uses TRBV7-9 and TRBJ2-5, with TRBD2 identical over 8 bases. The CDR3 contains 14 residues. Trimming took 5 bases from V and 4 from J; bases not matched to a gene: 6. The germline V gene has CDR1 SEHNR and CDR2 FQNEAQ (reference sequence). As DNA, the CDR3 is TGTGCCAGCAGCCGGCCCGGGAGGGGAGAGACCCAGTACTTC. It is translated as CASSRPGRGETQYF.

This chain joins TRBV5-1 and TRBJ2-5, with TRBD1 matching over 9 bases. The CDR3 runs to 15 residues. The ends lost 4 bases at V and 3 bases at J; junction bases unmatched: 7. Looked up from germline, CDR1 is SGHRS and CDR2 is YFSETQ. The CDR3 DNA reads as TGCGCCAGCAGCCCCGGGCGGACAGGGGAAGAGACCCAGTACTTC. Translated: CASSPGRTGEETQYF.

This clonotype was counted only a few times. V gene TRBV4-3 combines with J gene TRBJ1-2, with D uncertain. The germline CDR1 and CDR2 sequences are LGHNA and YSLEER. Trimming pared 0 bases from V and 5 bases from J, leaving 10 bases between. The CDR3 covers 14 residues. The CDR3 protein is CASSQERQVYGYTF. The DNA of the CDR3 is TGCGCCAGCAGCCAAGAAAGACAAGTTTATGGCTACACCTTC.

Ten or more counts support this clonotype. The V gene is TRBV28, the J gene TRBJ1-2; D is uncertain. From germline, CDR1 is MDHEN and CDR2 SYDVKM. Trimming took 5 bases from V and 6 from J, leaving 13 bases between them. CDR3 size: 13 residues. The CDR3 bases are TGTGCCAGCAGTCCCCGCGGAATTGATGGCTACACCTTC. It codes for CASSPRGIDGYTF.

The sample holds many counts of this clonotype. The chain couples TRBV12-3 or TRBV12-4 to TRBJ1-1; D is unresolved. Trimming removed 4 bases at V and 1 base at J, with 4 bases between. The CDR3 extends over 12 amino acids. CDR3 nucleotides: TGTGCCAGCAGTTGGGCGAACACTGAAGCTTTCTTT. It is translated as CASSWANTEAFF.

This clonotype has at least ten counts. This sequence joins TRBV7-2 and TRBJ1-4; 9 bases line up with TRBD1. Germline lookup yields CDR1 SGHTA and CDR2 FQGNSA. Germline trimming cut 6 bases from V and 6 bases from J; bases unmatched to any gene: 11. The CDR3 has 16 amino acids. The CDR3 spells CASRRRTGVRDEKLFF. The DNA for the CDR3 is TGTGCCAGCAGACGAAGGACAGGGGTACGGGATGAAAAACTGTTTTTT.

Many counts were recorded for this clonotype. The V call is TRBV6-2 or TRBV6-3, the J call TRBJ2-5, with TRBD2 matching 16 bases. The CDR3 runs 18 residues. CDR1 is MNHEY, CDR2 SVGEGT, per germline. The V and J ends lost 2 bases and 2 bases, in that order; junction bases with no gene match: 5. The CDR3 coding sequence is TGTGCCAGCAGTTACGGGACTAGCGGGGGGGCTTTACAAGAGACCCAGTACTTC. Encoded protein: CASSYGTSGGALQETQYF.

This clonotype was recorded at least ten times. This chain connects TRBV6-1 to TRBJ1-2; a possible D gene is TRBD1 (6 bases). V lost 6 bases to trimming and J lost 5 bases, with 10 bases between them. The CDR3 runs 12 residues. CDR1 MNHNS and CDR2 SASEGT come from the germline V gene. The CDR3 reads CASSHGQYGYTF. DNA of the CDR3: TGTGCCAGCAGCCATGGACAGTATGGCTACACCTTC.